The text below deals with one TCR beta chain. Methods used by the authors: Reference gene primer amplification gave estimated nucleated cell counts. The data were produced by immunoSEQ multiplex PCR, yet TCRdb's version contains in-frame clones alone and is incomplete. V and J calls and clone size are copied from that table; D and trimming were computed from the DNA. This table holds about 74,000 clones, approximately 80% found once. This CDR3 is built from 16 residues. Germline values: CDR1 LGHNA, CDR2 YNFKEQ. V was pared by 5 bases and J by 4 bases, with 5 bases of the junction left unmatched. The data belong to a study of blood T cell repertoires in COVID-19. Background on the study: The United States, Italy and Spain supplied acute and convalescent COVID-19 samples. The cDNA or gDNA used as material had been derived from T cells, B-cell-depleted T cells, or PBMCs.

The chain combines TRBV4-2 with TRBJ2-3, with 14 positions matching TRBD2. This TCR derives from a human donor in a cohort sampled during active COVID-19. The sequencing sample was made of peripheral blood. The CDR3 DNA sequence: TGTGCCAGCAGCGGACGGACTAGCGGGGGGTCAGATACGCAGTATTTT. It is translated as CASSGRTSGGSDTQYF.